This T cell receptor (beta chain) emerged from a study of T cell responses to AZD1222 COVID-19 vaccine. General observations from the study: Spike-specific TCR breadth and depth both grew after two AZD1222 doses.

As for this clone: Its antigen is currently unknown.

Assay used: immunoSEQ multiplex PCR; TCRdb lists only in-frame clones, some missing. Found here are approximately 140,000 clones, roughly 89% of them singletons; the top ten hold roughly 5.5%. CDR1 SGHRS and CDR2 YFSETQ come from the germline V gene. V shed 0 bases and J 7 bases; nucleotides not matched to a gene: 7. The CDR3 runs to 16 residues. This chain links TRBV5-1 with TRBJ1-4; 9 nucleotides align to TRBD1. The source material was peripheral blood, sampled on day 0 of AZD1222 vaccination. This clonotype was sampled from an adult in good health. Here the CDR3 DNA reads TGCGCCAGCAGCTTGGCCTCCGGGACAGGGAGTGAAAAACTGTTTTTT. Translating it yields CASSLASGTGSEKLFF.